The 11 T cell receptor beta chains presented below share a single source sample, sequenced in a study of shared clonotypes between healthy human individuals. The protocol was immunoSEQ multiplex PCR, while the TCRdb copy is restricted to in-frame clones and leaves out a portion. Of some 2,000,000 clones in the sample, about 95% were seen once. The sequenced sample was naive CD4+ T cells sorted from blood. The subset was: CD45RA+ positively selected. The receptors derive from a young man in good health.

The chain has TRBV5-4 and TRBJ1-6; tentative D call: TRBD1 (6 bases). The CDR3 loop spans 15 amino acids. Trimming took off 4 bases at V and 9 bases at J, with 17 bases between the two ends. The germline V gene has CDR1 SGHNT and CDR2 YYREEE (reference sequence). The CDR3 loop reads CASSPEAGGVSPLHF. The CDR3 bases are TGTGCCAGCAGCCCCGAGGCGGGGGGCGTTTCACCCCTCCACTTT.

In the case of this clone: Additional DNA sequences in this sample encode the identical CDR3. The J gene is TRBJ2-5, the V gene TRBV6-5; TRBD1 agrees at 7 bases. The CDR3 totals 13 residues. Germline V gene data show CDR1 as MNHEY and CDR2 as SVGAGI. V gave up 5 bases and J gave up 5 bases; unmatched junction bases: 5. The CDR3 here is CASSRTGQETQYF. For the CDR3, the DNA is TGTGCCAGCAGTCGGACAGGCCAGGAGACCCAGTACTTC.

This chain joins TRBV9 and TRBJ2-1; D might be TRBD2 (6 bases). There are 13 residues in the CDR3. V was clipped by 5 bases and J by 1 base, with 7 bases between them. Germline CDR1 SGDLS, CDR2 YYNGEE. The DNA of the CDR3 is TGTGCCAGCAGTAGCGGTTCCTACAATGAGCAGTTCTTC. Its protein is CASSSGSYNEQFF.

The V and J genes are TRBV6-1 and TRBJ1-5, with D perhaps TRBD1 (5 bases). CDR3 length: 12 residues. Germline CDR1 is MNHNS and CDR2 is SASEGT. The germline V and J ends were trimmed by 6 bases and 5 bases, with 8 bases remaining between them. The CDR3 sequence: CASSPGDQPQHF. For the CDR3, the DNA is TGTGCCAGCAGCCCGGGGGATCAGCCCCAGCATTTT.

This clone was seen once. This specimen includes other DNA sequences encoding the same CDR3. The V and J genes are TRBV10-1 and TRBJ1-5; the D gene is possibly TRBD1 (5 bases). Between the trimmed V and J ends, which lost 3 bases and 4 bases, there was a span of 7 bases. CDR3 length: 13 amino acids. Germline CDR1 reads WNHNN; CDR2 reads SYGVQD (reference sequence). Here the CDR3 reads CASSEQVNQPQHF. DNA for the CDR3: TGCGCCAGCAGTGAACAGGTGAATCAGCCCCAGCATTTT.

The rearrangement uses TRBV6-1 and TRBJ1-6, with TRBD1 as a possible D gene (5 bases). Germline CDR1 reads MNHNS; CDR2 reads SASEGT. The germline V and J ends were trimmed by 4 bases and 6 bases, with 10 bases remaining between them. CDR3 size: 14 residues. The CDR3 DNA reads as TGTGCCAGCAGTGTTGCAGGGAGTAATTCACCCCTCCACTTT. Translating gives CASSVAGSNSPLHF.

This chain links TRBV5-1 with TRBJ2-7; TRBD1 matches 9 bases. The length of the CDR3 is 16 residues. Trimming at V came to 4 bases and at J to 1 base, leaving 9 bases not matched to a gene. Germline V gene lookup returns CDR1 SGHRS and CDR2 YFSETQ. The CDR3 nucleotides read TGCGCCAGCAGCCCTCCATCCGGGACAGGGTCCTACGAGCAGTACTTC. Translation gives CASSPPSGTGSYEQYF.

This sequence joins TRBV9 and TRBJ2-1; tentatively, D is TRBD2 (5 bases). Germline-derived CDR1 and CDR2 are SGDLS and YYNGEE. V shed 4 bases and J shed 3 bases, with 11 bases lying between them. The CDR3 spans 14 residues. In DNA form, the CDR3 reads TGTGCCAGCAGCCACGCCGGGAACTACAATGAGCAGTTCTTC. This codes for CASSHAGNYNEQFF.

The chain links TRBV18 to TRBJ2-4, with 7 nucleotides matching TRBD2. V was pared by 3 bases and J by 8 bases, with 10 bases of the junction left unmatched. This CDR3 is built from 15 residues. The germline gives CDR1 KGHSH, CDR2 LQKENI. The CDR3 reads CASSPQVMGGDIQYF. The CDR3 DNA follows: TGTGCCAGCTCACCCCAGGTTATGGGGGGGGACATTCAGTACTTC.

V and J are TRBV5-5 and TRBJ1-5; D gene ambiguous. Per the germline V gene, CDR1 is SGHKS and CDR2 is YYEKEE (reference sequence). The CDR3 is 14 residues long. The V and J ends lost 4 bases and 4 bases respectively, with 12 bases between them. CDR3 sequence: CASSAETANQPQHF. The DNA of the CDR3 is TGTGCCAGCAGCGCCGAGACGGCGAATCAGCCCCAGCATTTT. Looking up the rest from reference TRBV5-5 and TRBJ1-5 gives the full variable domain: DAGVTQSPTHLIKTRGQQVTLRCSPISGHKSVSWYQQVLGQGPQFIFQYYEKEERGRGNFPDRFSARQFPNYSSELNVNALLLGDSALYLCASSAETANQPQHFGDGTRLSIL.

The rearrangement links TRBV25-1 to TRBJ2-2; 7 nucleotides align to TRBD2. Germline V gene sequence: CDR1 MGHDK, CDR2 SYGVNS. This CDR3 contains 15 residues. The V segment lost 4 bases and the J segment 4 bases; nucleotides outside the gene matches: 6. The CDR3, as DNA: TGTGCCAGCAGTGGTTCGGGGAGGGTCACCGGGGAGCTGTTTTTT. Protein sequence: CASSGSGRVTGELFF.